This passage covers 31 T cell receptor beta chains from one sample sequenced in a study of a mutant IDH1 vaccine in newly diagnosed glioma. These receptors have no identified antigens. Time point: week 23, last vaccination. Each dose of the vaccine consisted of 300 ug of mutant IDH1 20-mer peptide, with topical imiquimod. Data came from immunoSEQ multiplex PCR; TCRdb stores just in-frame clones and leaves some out. The sample contains 40,000 or so clones, roughly 84% of which appear only once. The sequenced sample was PBMCs, obtained from a glioma patient whose treatment included an IDH1 peptide vaccine. The receptor source for this set is a woman aged 18 to 35 with glioma. Some clones in this sample may be carry-over from other donors' samples.

The chain recombines TRBV7-8 with TRBJ2-6, with 8 bases matching TRBD1. V shed 1 base, J shed 0 bases, and the junction held 8 bases outside the gene matches. Germline values: CDR1 SGHVS, CDR2 FQNEAQ. This CDR3 comprises 19 residues. The CDR3 loop is CASSLVGQGETSGANVLTF. The CDR3 nucleotides are TGTGCCAGCAGCTTAGTAGGACAGGGCGAAACCTCTGGGGCCAACGTCCTGACTTTC.

This clone was observed a few times. The chain joins TRBV6-1 to TRBJ2-7, with D hard to call. The CDR3 runs 13 residues. The ends were cut back, 0 bases at V and 1 base at J, with 4 bases in the middle. Germline V CDR1 and CDR2: MNHNS, SASEGT. The CDR3 bases are TGTGCCAGCAGTGAAGCGAGATCCTACGAGCAGTACTTC. This translates into CASSEARSYEQYF.

The chain links TRBV4-1 to TRBJ2-2, with D perhaps matching TRBD1 (5 bases). The CDR3 is 15 residues long. Germline-derived CDR1 and CDR2 are MGHRA and YSYEKL. The germline V and J ends were trimmed by 2 bases and 7 bases, with 14 bases remaining between them. The DNA of the CDR3 is TGCGCCAGCAGCCAATGGACAACCCCGGGCGGGGAGCTGTTTTTT. This sequence encodes CASSQWTTPGGELFF.

V is TRBV4-1 and J is TRBJ2-1; perhaps TRBD2 as D (7 bases). V lost 1 base and J 4 bases, leaving 14 bases between the germline ends. Germline V gene sequence: CDR1 MGHRA, CDR2 YSYEKL. This CDR3 comprises 16 residues. CDR3 amino acids: CASSQVGGAGYNEQFF. In DNA, the CDR3 is TGCGCCAGCAGCCAAGTGGGGGGGGCGGGGTACAATGAGCAGTTCTTC.

The chain couples TRBV29-1 to TRBJ1-1, with 8 positions matching TRBD1. The trim removed 1 base at V and 4 bases at J, leaving 5 bases unmatched. Germline V CDR1 and CDR2: SQVTM, ANQGSEA. The CDR3 has 14 residues. The CDR3 protein is CSVEGQGQGTEAFF. The CDR3, as DNA: TGCAGCGTTGAAGGACAGGGGCAAGGCACTGAAGCTTTCTTT.

The sample holds a few counts of this clone. This chain joins TRBV6-5 and TRBJ1-1; tentative D call: TRBD1 (5 bases). Germline V gene data show CDR1 as MNHEY and CDR2 as SVGAGI. The CDR3 is 14 amino acids. V shed 4 bases and J shed 8 bases, with 17 bases lying between them. As DNA, the CDR3 is TGTGCCAGCAGTTTCACTGGAGGGACCAACGAAGCTTTCTTT. Protein: CASSFTGGTNEAFF.

This clone was counted a single time. V is TRBV10-3 and J is TRBJ2-1; 10 bases are a match to TRBD2. Germline CDR1 is ENHRY and CDR2 is SYGVKD. The CDR3 sequence is 15 residues long. V was clipped by 4 bases and J by 0 bases; unmatched bases: 0. CDR3 sequence reads: CAISGLAGSYNEQFF. The CDR3 nucleotides are TGTGCCATCAGTGGACTAGCGGGCTCCTACAATGAGCAGTTCTTC.

The chain recombines TRBV6-1 with TRBJ2-7; TRBD2 might be the D (6 bases). The CDR3 contains 13 residues. Trimming pared 11 bases from V and 0 bases from J, leaving 14 bases between. The germline CDR1 and CDR2 sequences are MNHNS and SASEGT. This chain's CDR3 is CAVSSADSYEQYF. The CDR3 region has the DNA TGTGCCGTCTCTAGCGCGGACTCCTACGAGCAGTACTTC.

Comment on this clone: The same CDR3 is also encoded by other DNA sequences in this sample. This chain uses TRBV4-2 with TRBJ1-5; possible D gene TRBD1, 5 bases. The CDR3 runs to 14 residues. The germline V gene encodes CDR1 LGHNA and CDR2 YNFKEQ. V shed 4 bases and J shed 8 bases, with 15 bases lying between them. The chain's CDR3 is CASSPDHPGKPQHF. CDR3 nucleotides: TGTGCCAGCAGCCCAGATCACCCAGGGAAGCCCCAGCATTTT.

This chain connects TRBV19 to TRBJ1-1; D is uncertain. This CDR3 is built from 12 residues. Germline loops: CDR1 LNHDA, CDR2 SQIVND (reference sequence). Trimming removed 11 bases at V and 5 bases at J, with 15 bases between. CDR3 amino acids: CAARAGETEAFF. In DNA form, the CDR3 reads TGTGCCGCGAGGGCAGGAGAGACTGAAGCTTTCTTT.

The rearrangement links TRBV7-9 to TRBJ1-2; no clear D gene. Germline CDR1 is SEHNR and CDR2 is FQNEAQ (reference sequence). The CDR3 length is 14 residues. Trimming shortened V by 6 bases and J by 3 bases, and 14 bases separated the two germline ends. CDR3 sequence reads: CASRDPGSHYGYTF. Written as DNA, the CDR3 is TGTGCCAGCAGGGACCCGGGGAGTCACTATGGCTACACCTTC.

This rearrangement joins TRBV9 to TRBJ2-2; D gene uncertain. The CDR3 length is 15 residues. With 0 bases removed from V and 6 bases from J, the gap between germline ends came to 12 bases. The germline CDR1 and CDR2 sequences are SGDLS and YYNGEE. The CDR3 sequence: CASSVGPRVSGELFF. The CDR3, as DNA: TGTGCCAGCAGCGTAGGTCCTAGGGTGTCCGGGGAGCTGTTTTTT.

The rearrangement joins TRBV7-2 to TRBJ1-5; D is ambiguous. The germline V and J ends were trimmed by 5 bases and 4 bases, with 6 bases remaining between them. CDR3 length: 12 amino acids. Germline V gene lookup returns CDR1 SGHTA and CDR2 FQGNSA. CDR3 sequence (DNA): TGTGCCAGCAGCCCAGAGAATCAGCCCCAGCATTTT. The encoded protein is CASSPENQPQHF.

CDR3 sequence: CASSSTGEGNTIYF. The DNA for the CDR3 is TGTGCCAGCAGCTCGACAGGGGAAGGAAACACCATATATTTT. The V gene is TRBV6-6, the J gene TRBJ1-3, with 8 bases lining up with TRBD1. CDR3 length equals 14 residues. Losses at the gene ends were 6 bases for V and 4 bases for J; bases not matched to a gene: 5. The germline V gene has CDR1 MNHNY and CDR2 SVGAGI (reference sequence).

The V gene is TRBV27, the J gene TRBJ1-1; possible D gene TRBD1, 5 bases. This CDR3 region has 13 residues. The germline gives CDR1 MNHEY, CDR2 SMNVEV (reference sequence). With 6 bases removed from V and 6 bases from J, the gap between germline ends came to 14 bases. The CDR3 loop reads CASRQGSPAEAFF. In DNA, the CDR3 is TGTGCCAGCAGGCAGGGCAGTCCCGCTGAAGCTTTCTTT.

This chain uses TRBV7-2 with TRBJ2-3; D perhaps matches TRBD2 (6 bases). Germline values: CDR1 SGHTA, CDR2 FQGNSA. V shed 0 bases and J shed 2 bases, with 9 bases lying between them. The CDR3 totals 15 residues. The CDR3 is CASSLAGGPTDTQYF. CDR3 in DNA: TGTGCCAGCAGCTTAGCGGGGGGACCCACAGATACGCAGTATTTT.

This clone was seen just once. The genes are TRBV6-5 and TRBJ2-3, with D perhaps matching TRBD1 (6 bases). Germline loops: CDR1 MNHEY, CDR2 SVGAGI. Deletions cut 5 bases from V and 11 bases from J, with 11 bases between. This CDR3 spans 11 amino acids. The CDR3 DNA follows: TGTGCCAGCAGTACGCAGGGGTGGCAGTATTTT. Encoded protein: CASSTQGWQYF.

This chain links TRBV7-3 with TRBJ2-2; a weak D match, TRBD2 (7 bases). This CDR3 contains 13 residues. Germline assignment: CDR1 SGHTA and CDR2 FQGTGA. V dropped 5 bases and J dropped 4 bases, with 8 bases sitting between them. DNA for the CDR3: TGTGCCAGCAGCGGGGGGGCCACCGGGGAGCTGTTTTTT. It is translated as CASSGGATGELFF.

This rearrangement joins TRBV30 to TRBJ2-3; no firm D call. V dropped 1 base and J dropped 4 bases, with 12 bases sitting between them. The length of the CDR3 is 14 residues. Per the germline V gene, CDR1 is GTSNPN and CDR2 is SVGIG (reference sequence). The CDR3 loop reads CAWSEGGLADTQYF. The CDR3 DNA is TGTGCCTGGAGTGAAGGTGGTTTGGCAGATACGCAGTATTTT.

The CDR3 nucleotides are TGCGCCAGCAGCCCGGGACCGGGCGGGGAGCTGTTTTTT. Translated: CASSPGPGGELFF. This chain links TRBV4-1 with TRBJ2-2; D is perhaps TRBD1 or TRBD2 (5 bases each). Germline CDR1 reads MGHRA; CDR2 reads YSYEKL. CDR3 size: 13 residues. Trimming pared 4 bases from V and 7 bases from J, leaving 10 bases between.

The chain joins TRBV5-6 to TRBJ2-7, with 16 bases aligning to TRBD2. In germline, CDR1 is SGHDT, CDR2 YYEEEE. CDR3 size: 18 residues. The trim removed 4 bases at V and 4 bases at J, leaving 11 bases unmatched. The CDR3, as DNA: TGTGCCAGCAGCGGGGGACTAGCGGGGGGGCGAGCAGGGTACGAGCAGTACTTC. Translating it yields CASSGGLAGGRAGYEQYF.

This clone was seen only a few times. The genes are TRBV29-1 and TRBJ1-1; D remains ambiguous. The CDR3 has 11 amino acids. The germline V gene has CDR1 SQVTM and CDR2 ANQGSEA. V was trimmed by 7 bases and J by 1 base, leaving 7 bases between them. Here the CDR3 reads CSAHSNTEAFF. CDR3 in DNA: TGCAGCGCCCATTCGAACACTGAAGCTTTCTTT. Supplemented by reference TRBV29-1 and TRBJ1-1, the full variable domain reads SAVISQKPSRDICQRGTSLTIQCQVDSQVTMMFWYRQQPGQSLTLIATANQGSEATYESGFVIDKFPISRPNLTFSTLTVSNMSPEDSSIYLCSAHSNTEAFFGQGTRLTVV.

V gene TRBV5-8 combines with J gene TRBJ1-1; weak D call: TRBD1 (5 bases). The V gene's germline CDR1 is SGHTS and CDR2 YDEGEE. V lost 4 bases to trimming and J lost 1 base, with 14 bases between them. The CDR3 loop spans 15 amino acids. For the CDR3, the DNA is TGTGCCAGCAGCGGGAGATCCGGGGGGAACACTGAAGCTTTCTTT. Amino acids: CASSGRSGGNTEAFF.

CDR3 sequence: CASRFPGRDTEAFF. CDR3 sequence (DNA): TGTGCCAGCAGATTCCCGGGCAGGGACACTGAAGCTTTCTTT. V gene TRBV27 combines with J gene TRBJ1-1; perhaps TRBD1 as D (5 bases). Looked up from germline, CDR1 is MNHEY and CDR2 is SMNVEV (reference sequence). Trimming removed 6 bases from V and 3 bases from J, with 14 bases in between. The CDR3 totals 14 residues.

Written as DNA, the CDR3 is TGTGCCAGCAGCCCCCGGCGCGGTCTCTACGAGCAGTACTTC. As protein: CASSPRRGLYEQYF. V and J are TRBV11-2 and TRBJ2-7; D uncertain. Trimming took 5 bases from V and 3 from J, leaving 14 bases between them. The CDR3 loop spans 14 amino acids. The germline V gene encodes CDR1 SGHAT and CDR2 FQNNGV.

This sequence joins TRBV7-2 and TRBJ2-7; 10 bases align to TRBD2. The CDR3 has 15 residues. The J segment lost 9 bases and the V segment lost 1 base, leaving 9 bases of the junction unmatched. Germline V gene sequence: CDR1 SGHTA, CDR2 FQGNSA. CDR3 in amino acids: CASSLGGSGRAGQYF. CDR3 DNA: TGTGCCAGCAGCTTAGGAGGCAGCGGGAGGGCCGGGCAGTACTTC.

V is TRBV27 and J is TRBJ2-5; either TRBD1 or TRBD2 may fit D (5 bases each). The V gene's germline CDR1 is MNHEY and CDR2 SMNVEV (reference sequence). V was shortened by 3 bases and J by 7 bases, with 27 bases between the two germline ends. This CDR3 comprises 18 residues. The DNA for the CDR3 is TGTGCCAGCAGTTTCAAACCCCAGACACTAGTTTCTGGGGGGACCCAGTACTTC. Amino acids: CASSFKPQTLVSGGTQYF.

The rearrangement joins TRBV29-1 to TRBJ1-3; 7 nucleotides line up with TRBD1. J lost 0 bases, V lost 4 bases, and 9 bases had no gene match. In germline, CDR1 is SQVTM, CDR2 ANQGSEA. CDR3 size: 16 residues. The CDR3 protein is CSVARDRHVSGNTIYF. In nucleotides, the CDR3 is TGCAGCGTTGCCCGGGACAGACATGTCTCTGGAAACACCATATATTTT.

V gene TRBV11-2 combines with J gene TRBJ2-5; D uncertain. V was cut by 2 bases and J by 1 base, with 8 bases left in between. This CDR3 has 14 amino acids. From germline, CDR1 is SGHAT and CDR2 FQNNGV. CDR3 residues: CASSLNQIQETQYF. As DNA, the CDR3 is TGTGCCAGCAGCTTAAACCAAATCCAAGAGACCCAGTACTTC. Using reference TRBV11-2 and TRBJ2-5 for the parts outside the CDR3, the full variable domain is EAGVAQSPRYKIIEKRQSVAFWCNPISGHATLYWYQQILGQGPKLLIQFQNNGVVDDSQLPKDRFSAERLKGVDSTLKIQPAKLEDSAVYLCASSLNQIQETQYFGPGTRLLVL.

The chain is built from TRBV4-1 and TRBJ1-2, with D possibly TRBD1 on 5 matching bases. The CDR3 sequence is 17 residues long. Trimming shortened V by 4 bases and J by 0 bases, and 18 bases separated the two germline ends. Germline CDR1 MGHRA, CDR2 YSYEKL. In DNA form, the CDR3 reads TGCGCCAGCAGCCCCTTACCAGGCGGGGGAACTAACTATGGCTACACCTTC. It codes for CASSPLPGGGTNYGYTF.

Written as DNA, the CDR3 is TGTGCCAGCAGCTCCCAGGGTAACACTGAAGCTTTCTTT. Translation gives CASSSQGNTEAFF. This chain links TRBV5-4 with TRBJ1-1; the D gene is possibly TRBD1 (5 bases). This CDR3 has 13 amino acids. Germline V CDR1 and CDR2: SGHNT, YYREEE (reference sequence). Between the trimmed V and J ends, which lost 3 bases and 2 bases, there was a span of 8 bases.